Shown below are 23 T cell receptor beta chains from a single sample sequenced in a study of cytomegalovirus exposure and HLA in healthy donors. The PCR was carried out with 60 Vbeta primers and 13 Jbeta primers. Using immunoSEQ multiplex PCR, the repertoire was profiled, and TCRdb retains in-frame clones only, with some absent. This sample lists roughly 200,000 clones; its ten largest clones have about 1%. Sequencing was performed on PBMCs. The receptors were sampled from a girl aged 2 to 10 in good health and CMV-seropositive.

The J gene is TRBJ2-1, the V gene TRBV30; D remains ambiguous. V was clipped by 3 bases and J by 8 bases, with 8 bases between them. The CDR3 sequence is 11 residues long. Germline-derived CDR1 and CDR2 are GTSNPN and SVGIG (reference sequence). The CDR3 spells CAWRAVDEQFF. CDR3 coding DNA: TGTGCCTGGAGGGCGGTGGATGAGCAGTTCTTC. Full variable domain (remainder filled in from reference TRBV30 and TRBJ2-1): SQTIHQWPATLVQPVGSPLSLECTVEGTSNPNLYWYRQAAGRGLQLLFYSVGIGQISSEVPQNLSASRPQDRQFILSSKKLLLSDSGFYLCAWRAVDEQFFGPGTRLTVL.

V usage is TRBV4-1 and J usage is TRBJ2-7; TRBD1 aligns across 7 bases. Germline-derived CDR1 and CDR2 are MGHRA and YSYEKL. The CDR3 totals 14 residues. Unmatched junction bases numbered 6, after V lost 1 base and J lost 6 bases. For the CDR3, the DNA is TGCGCCAGCAGCCAAGTTGCTGCAGGGGGCGAGCAGTACTTC. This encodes CASSQVAAGGEQYF.

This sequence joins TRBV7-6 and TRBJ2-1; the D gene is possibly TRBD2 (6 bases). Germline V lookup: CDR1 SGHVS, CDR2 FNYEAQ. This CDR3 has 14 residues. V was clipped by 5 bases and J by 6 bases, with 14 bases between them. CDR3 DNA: TGTGCCAGCAGCCCAGAGCCGGGAGCCAATGAGCAGTTCTTC. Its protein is CASSPEPGANEQFF.

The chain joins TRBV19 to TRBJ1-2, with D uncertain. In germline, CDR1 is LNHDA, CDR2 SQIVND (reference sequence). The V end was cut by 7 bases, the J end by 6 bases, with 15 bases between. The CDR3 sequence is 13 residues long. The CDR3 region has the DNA TGTGCCAGTACCCCCGGGAGGGTTGATGGCTACACCTTC. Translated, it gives CASTPGRVDGYTF.

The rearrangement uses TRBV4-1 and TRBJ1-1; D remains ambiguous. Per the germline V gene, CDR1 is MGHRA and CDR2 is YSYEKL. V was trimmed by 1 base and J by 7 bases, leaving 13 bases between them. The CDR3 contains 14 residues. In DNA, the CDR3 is TGCGCCAGCAGCCAAGCAGACACAACCCTTGAAGCTTTCTTT. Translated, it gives CASSQADTTLEAFF.

CDR3 DNA sequence: TGTGCCAGCAGCCAACAGGGGGCTACAGATACGCAGTATTTT. It specifies CASSQQGATDTQYF. The chain carries TRBV7-2 and TRBJ2-3, with TRBD1 identical over 9 bases. Germline V lookup: CDR1 SGHTA, CDR2 FQGNSA. This CDR3 comprises 14 residues. V shed 5 bases, J shed 3 bases, and the junction held 3 bases outside the gene matches.

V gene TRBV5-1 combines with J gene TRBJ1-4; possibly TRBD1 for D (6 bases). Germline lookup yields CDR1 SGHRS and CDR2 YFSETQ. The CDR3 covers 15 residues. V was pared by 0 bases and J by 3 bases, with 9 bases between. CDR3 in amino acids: CASSLGQVPNEKLFF. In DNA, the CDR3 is TGCGCCAGCAGCTTGGGACAGGTTCCTAATGAAAAACTGTTTTTT.

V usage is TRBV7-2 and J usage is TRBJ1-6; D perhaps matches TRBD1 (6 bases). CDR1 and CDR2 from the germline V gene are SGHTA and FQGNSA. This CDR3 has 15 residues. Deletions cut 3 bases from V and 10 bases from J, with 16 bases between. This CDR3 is CASSFTQGSRSPLHF. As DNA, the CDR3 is TGTGCCAGCAGCTTCACTCAGGGGAGTCGGTCACCCCTCCACTTT.

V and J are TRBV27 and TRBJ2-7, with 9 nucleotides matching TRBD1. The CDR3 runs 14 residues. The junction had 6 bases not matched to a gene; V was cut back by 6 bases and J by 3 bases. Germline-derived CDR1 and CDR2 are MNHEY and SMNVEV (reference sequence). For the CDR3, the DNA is TGTGCCAGCAGCCGGACAGGGGCCTACTACGAGCAGTACTTC. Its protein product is CASSRTGAYYEQYF.

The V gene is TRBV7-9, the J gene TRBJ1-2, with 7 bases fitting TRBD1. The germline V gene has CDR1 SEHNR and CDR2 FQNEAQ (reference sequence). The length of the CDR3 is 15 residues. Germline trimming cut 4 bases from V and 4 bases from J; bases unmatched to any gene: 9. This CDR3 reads CASSSLTGIGYGYTF. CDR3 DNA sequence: TGTGCCAGCAGCTCCCTGACAGGGATAGGCTATGGCTACACCTTC.

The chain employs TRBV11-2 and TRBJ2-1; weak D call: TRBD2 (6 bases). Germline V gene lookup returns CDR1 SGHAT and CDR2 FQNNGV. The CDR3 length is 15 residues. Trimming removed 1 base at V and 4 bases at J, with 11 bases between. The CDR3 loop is CASSLVLGGYNEQFF. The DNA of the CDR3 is TGTGCCAGCAGCTTAGTCCTAGGAGGGTACAATGAGCAGTTCTTC.

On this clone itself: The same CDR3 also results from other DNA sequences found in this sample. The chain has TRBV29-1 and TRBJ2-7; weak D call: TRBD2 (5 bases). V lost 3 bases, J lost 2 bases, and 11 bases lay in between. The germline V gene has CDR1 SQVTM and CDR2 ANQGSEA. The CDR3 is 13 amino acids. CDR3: CSVEERNPYEQYF. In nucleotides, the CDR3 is TGCAGCGTTGAGGAGCGGAACCCCTACGAGCAGTACTTC.

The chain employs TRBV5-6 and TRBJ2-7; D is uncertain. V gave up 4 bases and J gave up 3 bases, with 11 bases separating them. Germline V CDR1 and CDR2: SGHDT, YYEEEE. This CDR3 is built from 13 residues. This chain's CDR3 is CASSPTRNYEQYF. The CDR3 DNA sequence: TGTGCCAGCAGCCCGACACGTAACTACGAGCAGTACTTC.

The CDR3 DNA is TGTGCCAGCAGCTTATTACCGGGACAGGGGATAAGCGAGCAGTACTTC. Translation gives CASSLLPGQGISEQYF. The chain couples TRBV7-9 to TRBJ2-5; TRBD1 matches 10 bases. Near its end, the DNA agrees better with TRBJ2-7, so the J call may be wrong. The germline V gene has CDR1 SEHNR and CDR2 FQNEAQ (reference sequence). The CDR3 spans 16 residues.

This CDR3 is CASSVGWASGVQETQYF. In DNA, the CDR3 is TGTGCCAGCAGCGTAGGGTGGGCTAGCGGAGTCCAAGAGACCCAGTACTTC. The chain links TRBV9 to TRBJ2-5; 7 bases match TRBD2. The CDR3 covers 17 residues. Trimming took 0 bases from V and 1 from J; bases not matched to a gene: 9. Germline lookup yields CDR1 SGDLS and CDR2 YYNGEE. Complete variable domain (other parts from reference TRBV9 and TRBJ2-5): DSGVTQTPKHLITATGQRVTLRCSPRSGDLSVYWYQQSLDQGLQFLIQYYNGEERAKGNILERFSAQQFPDLHSELNLSSLELGDSALYFCASSVGWASGVQETQYFGPGTRLLVL.

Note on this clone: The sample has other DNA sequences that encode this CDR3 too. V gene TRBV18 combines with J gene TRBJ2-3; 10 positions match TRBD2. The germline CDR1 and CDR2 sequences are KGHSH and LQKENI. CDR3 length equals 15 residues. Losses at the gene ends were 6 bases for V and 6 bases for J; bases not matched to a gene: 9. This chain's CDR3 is CASSPLAGVADTQYF. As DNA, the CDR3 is TGTGCCAGCTCCCCCCTAGCGGGAGTGGCGGATACGCAGTATTTT.

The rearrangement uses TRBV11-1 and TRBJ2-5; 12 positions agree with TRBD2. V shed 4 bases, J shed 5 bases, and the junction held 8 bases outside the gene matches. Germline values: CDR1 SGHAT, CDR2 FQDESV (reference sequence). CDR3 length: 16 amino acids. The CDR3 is CASSSDSSGRAETQYF. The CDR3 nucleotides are TGTGCCAGCAGCTCCGATTCTAGCGGGAGGGCCGAGACCCAGTACTTC.

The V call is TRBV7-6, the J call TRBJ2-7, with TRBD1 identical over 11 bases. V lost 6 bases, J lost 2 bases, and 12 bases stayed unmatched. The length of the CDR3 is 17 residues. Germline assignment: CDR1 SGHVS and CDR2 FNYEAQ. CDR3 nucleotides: TGTGCCAGCAGTCTACTAACTCCGGGACAGGGGGCCTACGAGCAGTACTTC. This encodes CASSLLTPGQGAYEQYF.

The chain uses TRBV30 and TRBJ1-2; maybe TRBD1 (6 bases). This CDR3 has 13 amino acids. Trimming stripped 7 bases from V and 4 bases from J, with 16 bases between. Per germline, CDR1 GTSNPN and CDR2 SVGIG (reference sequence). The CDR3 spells CASLTGRGYGYTF. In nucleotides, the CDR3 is TGTGCCTCCCTCACTGGCAGGGGCTATGGCTACACCTTC.

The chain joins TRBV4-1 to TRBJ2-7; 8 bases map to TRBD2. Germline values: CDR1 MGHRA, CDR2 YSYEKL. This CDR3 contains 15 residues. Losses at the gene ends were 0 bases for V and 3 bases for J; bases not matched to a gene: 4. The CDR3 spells CASSQDDSGDYEQYF. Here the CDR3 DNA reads TGCGCCAGCAGCCAAGATGATAGCGGGGACTACGAGCAGTACTTC.

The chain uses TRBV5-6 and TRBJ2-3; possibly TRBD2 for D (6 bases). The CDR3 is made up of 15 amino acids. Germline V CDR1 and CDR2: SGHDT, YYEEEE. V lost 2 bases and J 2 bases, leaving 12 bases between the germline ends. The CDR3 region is CASSLRAGYTDTQYF. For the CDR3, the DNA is TGTGCCAGCAGCTTAAGAGCGGGCTACACAGATACGCAGTATTTT. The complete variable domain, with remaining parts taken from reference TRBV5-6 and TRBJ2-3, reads DAGVTQSPTHLIKTRGQQVTLRCSPKSGHDTVSWYQQALGQGPQFIFQYYEEEERQRGNFPDRFSGHQFPNYSSELNVNALLLGDSALYLCASSLRAGYTDTQYFGPGTRLTVL.

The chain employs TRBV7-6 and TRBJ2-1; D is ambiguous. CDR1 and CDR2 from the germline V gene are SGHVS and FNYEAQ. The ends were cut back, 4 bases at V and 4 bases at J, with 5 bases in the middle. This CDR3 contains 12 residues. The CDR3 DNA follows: TGTGCCAGCAGCTCACAATACAATGAGCAGTTCTTC. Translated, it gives CASSSQYNEQFF.

CDR3: CASSLEQTNTIYF. The CDR3 nucleotides read TGTGCCAGCAGCTTAGAACAAACCAACACCATATATTTT. This chain joins TRBV7-2 and TRBJ1-3; D gene uncertain. V lost 1 base and J lost 7, with 8 bases in between. CDR1 is SGHTA, CDR2 FQGNSA, per germline. This CDR3 has 13 amino acids. The complete variable domain, with remaining parts taken from reference TRBV7-2 and TRBJ1-3, reads GAGVSQSPSNKVTEKGKDVELRCDPISGHTALYWYRQSLGQGLEFLIYFQGNSAPDKSGLPSDRFSAERTGGSVSTLTIQRTQQEDSAVYLCASSLEQTNTIYFGEGSWLTVV.